The sequence of this T cell receptor beta chain was determined in a study of blood T cell repertoires in COVID-19. Overall study context: COVID-19 samples collected from the United States, Italy and Spain covered acute and convalescent phases. PBMCs, B-cell-depleted T cells, or T cells provided the cDNA or gDNA that made up the material.

Enrolled through a virtual design, the participants were between roughly 18 and 90 years of age and came from about two dozen US areas. Per the original methods: Estimation of nucleated cell counts was performed using reference gene primer amplification. The assay was immunoSEQ multiplex PCR, and TCRdb's table has in-frame clones only and misses some. Clone size and V and J calls were adopted from that table, with D and trimming inferred from the DNA. Among 200,000 or so clones listed, approximately 92% were seen once. Unmatched junction bases numbered 12, after V lost 6 bases and J lost 2 bases. Germline CDR1 is LNHDA and CDR2 is SQIVND (reference sequence). The CDR3 has 18 amino acids.

Input material: PBMCs or T cells enriched from blood (not recorded which). This sequence joins TRBV19 and TRBJ1-5; TRBD1 matches 11 bases. The sequence came from a woman between 18 and 29 years old in a cohort exposed to, infected with or recovered from COVID-19 (not recorded which). CDR3 nucleotide sequence: TGTGCCAGTAGGAATACGGACAGGGGGCTCTTGCGCAATCAGCCCCAGCATTTT. Encoded protein: CASRNTDRGLLRNQPQHF.